The 18 T cell receptor beta chains listed next were all sequenced from one sample in a study of blood T cell repertoires in COVID-19. Clones were sequenced by immunoSEQ multiplex PCR, and TCRdb holds only the in-frame ones, with some missing. The sample has over 400,000 clones, more than 80% seen once. The sample consisted of peripheral blood. The receptors derive from a woman aged 30 to 39 with active or convalescent COVID-19.

The V call is TRBV10-3, the J call TRBJ1-2; no clear D. Germline assignment: CDR1 ENHRY and CDR2 SYGVKD. This CDR3 has 13 amino acids. Between the trimmed V and J ends, which lost 1 base and 6 bases, there was a span of 9 bases. The CDR3 DNA sequence: TGTGCCATCAGTGAGTATAGACTAAATGGCTACACCTTC. This encodes CAISEYRLNGYTF.

The V and J genes are TRBV27 and TRBJ2-2, with TRBD2 identical over 9 bases. CDR1 and CDR2 from the germline V gene are MNHEY and SMNVEV (reference sequence). J lost 0 bases, V lost 6 bases, and 2 bases had no gene match. This CDR3 has 15 residues. CDR3 sequence reads: CASRIAGANTGELFF. Here the CDR3 DNA reads TGTGCCAGCAGGATAGCGGGGGCGAACACCGGGGAGCTGTTTTTT.

The chain carries TRBV6-5 and TRBJ1-5; a possible D gene is TRBD1 (6 bases). The CDR3 covers 13 residues. Trimming stripped 2 bases from V and 7 bases from J, with 9 bases between. The germline V gene encodes CDR1 MNHEY and CDR2 SVGAGI. The CDR3 DNA reads as TGTGCCAGCAGTTACGAACAGGGACAGCCCCAGCATTTT. It specifies CASSYEQGQPQHF.

This clone was observed once. This chain joins TRBV4-1 and TRBJ2-5; 12 bases line up with TRBD2. The CDR3 spans 17 residues. The germline CDR1 and CDR2 sequences are MGHRA and YSYEKL. J was trimmed by 5 bases and V by 0 bases; bases with no gene match: 7. The CDR3, as DNA: TGCGCCAGCAGCCAAGATCCTAGCGGGGGGGCGCTGGAGACCCAGTACTTC. It encodes CASSQDPSGGALETQYF.

This clone was seen only once. The chain combines TRBV9 with TRBJ1-2; perhaps TRBD1 as D (6 bases). V was cut by 3 bases and J by 5 bases, with 8 bases left in between. CDR3 length equals 12 residues. The germline V gene encodes CDR1 SGDLS and CDR2 YYNGEE. The chain's CDR3 is CASSGRGYGYTF. In DNA, the CDR3 is TGTGCCAGCAGCGGCAGGGGTTATGGCTACACCTTC.

The genes are TRBV12-1 and TRBJ2-3; TRBD2 was called by the table and not checked on the DNA. TRBV12-1 is a listed pseudogene. This CDR3 is 14 amino acids long. CDR3 residues: CASSFDRSGDTQYF. The CDR3 bases are TGTGCCAGCAGCTTTGATCGATCGGGAGATACGCAGTATTTT.

J is TRBJ2-3 and V is TRBV11-2; 9 bases line up with TRBD2. Looked up from germline, CDR1 is SGHAT and CDR2 is FQNNGV. Unmatched junction bases numbered 9, after V lost 3 bases and J lost 2 bases. The CDR3 spans 17 residues. This chain's CDR3 is CASSFRGAGGPTDTQYF. Written as DNA, the CDR3 is TGTGCCAGCAGCTTTCGGGGGGCGGGAGGGCCCACAGATACGCAGTATTTT.

V usage is TRBV9 and J usage is TRBJ2-3; 9 nucleotides match TRBD1. Germline-derived CDR1 and CDR2 are SGDLS and YYNGEE. This CDR3 has 17 amino acids. V lost 6 bases and J lost 3; bases outside the gene matches: 14. The CDR3 is CASKAGVRQGDTDTQYF. The CDR3 coding sequence is TGTGCCAGCAAGGCCGGAGTGAGACAGGGGGATACAGATACGCAGTATTTT.

The rearrangement links TRBV10-1 to TRBJ2-3; D is possibly TRBD2 (7 bases). V lost 1 base, J lost 4 bases, and 12 bases lay in between. CDR1 and CDR2 from the germline V gene are WNHNN and SYGVQD (reference sequence). This CDR3 comprises 15 residues. CDR3 coding DNA: TGCGCCAGCAGTGAGTGGGGGGGGGCCCCAGATACGCAGTATTTT. Residues: CASSEWGGAPDTQYF.

This rearrangement joins TRBV11-2 to TRBJ2-7; D may be TRBD2 (7 bases). The CDR3 consists of 18 residues. Germline CDR1 and CDR2: SGHAT and FQNNGV. With 5 bases removed from V and 6 bases from J, the gap between germline ends came to 29 bases. CDR3 in DNA: TGTGCCAGCAGCCCCCGGGTCGGAGGGGGGGACTCGCCGTTCGAGCAGTACTTC. Translation gives CASSPRVGGGDSPFEQYF.

The chain uses TRBV2 and TRBJ2-5, with 7 bases matching TRBD1. CDR3 length: 16 amino acids. CDR1 and CDR2 (germline): SNHLY, FYNNEI. Trimming cost V 3 bases and J 3 bases; bases outside gene matches: 10. This CDR3 reads CASSDGDRYEKETQYF. The CDR3 region has the DNA TGTGCCAGCAGTGATGGGGACAGATACGAGAAAGAGACCCAGTACTTC.

This clone was observed a few times. The gene calls are TRBV29-1 and TRBJ1-3, with a possible D match to TRBD1 (5 bases). Trimming stripped 6 bases from V and 2 bases from J, with 17 bases between. This CDR3 region has 15 residues. Germline V gene sequence: CDR1 SQVTM, CDR2 ANQGSEA. The CDR3 sequence: CSVTGPQGAGNTIYF. In DNA, the CDR3 is TGCAGCGTCACCGGGCCCCAAGGGGCTGGAAACACCATATATTTT.

The J gene is TRBJ1-2, the V gene TRBV12-3 or TRBV12-4; no clear D. V gave up 7 bases and J gave up 2 bases, with 11 bases separating them. The CDR3 is made up of 13 amino acids. The CDR3 loop is CASTADGNYGYTF. The CDR3, as DNA: TGTGCCAGCACCGCCGACGGGAACTATGGCTACACCTTC.

Here the CDR3 DNA reads TGTGCCAGCAGCTTCTATTTAAAGGGACAGGGGAAAGAGACCCAGTACTTC. Encoded protein: CASSFYLKGQGKETQYF. The rearrangement joins TRBV7-8 to TRBJ2-5; 10 positions agree with TRBD1. Trimming cost V 3 bases and J 3 bases; bases outside gene matches: 10. The CDR3 consists of 17 residues. CDR1 is SGHVS and CDR2 is FQNEAQ in the germline V gene.

The rearrangement uses TRBV21-1 and TRBJ2-1; the table calls TRBD1, which could not be checked here. TRBV21-1 is a pseudogene locus. This CDR3 is built from 16 residues. The CDR3, as DNA: TGTGCCACTCTTTCTCCCACCCCTGACAGGGTGGATGAGCAGTTCTTC. Encoded protein: CATLSPTPDRVDEQFF.

This clone was seen a handful of times. V and J are TRBV2 and TRBJ2-7, with 15 bases matching TRBD2. Germline V gene data show CDR1 as SNHLY and CDR2 as FYNNEI. V dropped 7 bases and J dropped 6; count of bases not matched to a gene: 7. CDR3 length: 15 residues. In nucleotides, the CDR3 is TGTGCCAGCAATAAGGGACTAGCGGGAGGCGTCGAGCAGTACTTC. It translates to CASNKGLAGGVEQYF.

This sequence joins TRBV2 and TRBJ2-1; 9 bases match TRBD2. This CDR3 comprises 15 residues. Trimming removed 6 bases from V and 3 bases from J; junction bases left unmatched: 6. CDR1 is SNHLY and CDR2 is FYNNEI in the germline V gene. DNA for the CDR3: TGTGCCAGCAGGGGCGGGAGGGCCGACTACAATGAGCAGTTCTTC. Its translation: CASRGGRADYNEQFF.

The V call is TRBV27, the J call TRBJ1-5; TRBD1 matches at 10 bases. CDR1 is MNHEY and CDR2 is SMNVEV in the germline V gene (reference sequence). Trimming at V came to 5 bases and at J to 7 bases, leaving 14 bases not matched to a gene. This CDR3 is 17 amino acids long. CDR3 amino acids: CASSPGTGDGAGQPQHF. DNA for the CDR3: TGTGCCAGCAGTCCCGGGACAGGGGACGGGGCTGGCCAGCCCCAGCATTTT.